The rows below give T cell receptor beta chains drawn from one sample of a study of blood T cell repertoires in COVID-19. Repertoires were generated with immunoSEQ multiplex PCR, while TCRdb's copy carries only in-frame clones and drops some. The sample contains a few hundred thousand clones, approximately 82% of which appear only once. Sequenced sample: peripheral blood. These TCRs come from a woman aged 40 to 50 who had recovered from COVID-19. CDR3s include the opening cysteine and the closing phenylalanine or tryptophan. D genes are given only for firm matches. Clone size, where shown, is once, few, many, or a class for clones that have expanded.

d_call: TRBD1; clone_size: .; j_call: TRBJ2-3; v_call: TRBV10-3; cdr3_nt: TGTGCCATCAGCATAACAGGGGATGGCACAGATACGCAGTATTTT; cdr3_aa: CAISITGDGTDTQYF
d_call: .; clone_size: once; j_call: TRBJ2-7; v_call: TRBV19; cdr3_nt: TGTGCCAGTAGTGTCGGGTACGAGCAGTACTTC; cdr3_aa: CASSVGYEQYF
d_call: .; clone_size: .; j_call: TRBJ1-3; v_call: TRBV18; cdr3_nt: TGTGCCAGCTCACCAGTGAACGCGTTAAACTCTGGAAACACCATATATTTT; cdr3_aa: CASSPVNALNSGNTIYF
d_call: .; clone_size: few; j_call: TRBJ1-3; v_call: TRBV2; cdr3_nt: TGTGCCAACGTGAAACCAGGGAACTCTGGAAACACCATATATTTT; cdr3_aa: CANVKPGNSGNTIYF
d_call: TRBD1; clone_size: .; j_call: TRBJ1-6; v_call: TRBV5-4; cdr3_nt: TGTGCCAGCAGCTGGGACAGGGTAAATTCACCCCTCCACTTT; cdr3_aa: CASSWDRVNSPLHF
d_call: TRBD1; clone_size: .; j_call: TRBJ2-7; v_call: TRBV9; cdr3_nt: TGTGCCAGCAGCATGAGGGACAGGGACCCCTACGAGCAGTACTTC; cdr3_aa: CASSMRDRDPYEQYF
d_call: TRBD1; clone_size: .; j_call: TRBJ1-2; v_call: TRBV10-3; cdr3_nt: TGTGCCATCAGTGAGTCGGATCGGACAGGGCCTGGCTACACCTTC; cdr3_aa: CAISESDRTGPGYTF
d_call: TRBD2; clone_size: .; j_call: TRBJ2-1; v_call: TRBV18; cdr3_nt: TGTGCCAGCTCACCAAGGGAGCGGGGGGTTCGAGAGCAGTTCTTC; cdr3_aa: CASSPRERGVREQFF
d_call: .; clone_size: .; j_call: TRBJ2-1; v_call: TRBV28; cdr3_nt: TGTGCCAGCAGTTTAACCCAGACTAGACAGTTCTTC; cdr3_aa: CASSLTQTRQFF
d_call: .; clone_size: .; j_call: TRBJ2-1; v_call: TRBV7-3; cdr3_nt: TGTGCCAGCAGCTTAACGGCGAATAATAGGGGTGAGCAGTTCTTC; cdr3_aa: CASSLTANNRGEQFF
d_call: .; clone_size: .; j_call: TRBJ2-5; v_call: TRBV3-1/TRBV3-2; cdr3_nt: TGTGCCAGCAGCCCGGGATTTCAAGAGACCCAGTACTTC; cdr3_aa: CASSPGFQETQYF
d_call: .; clone_size: .; j_call: TRBJ2-6; v_call: TRBV4-3; cdr3_nt: TGCGCCAGCAGCCAAGATACAGGGTTTGGGGCCAACGTCCTGACTTTC; cdr3_aa: CASSQDTGFGANVLTF
d_call: .; clone_size: .; j_call: TRBJ1-1; v_call: TRBV11-2; cdr3_nt: TGTGCCAGCAGCTTCCAGAGGGCGGATTTAACTGAAGCTTTCTTT; cdr3_aa: CASSFQRADLTEAFF
d_call: .; clone_size: few; j_call: TRBJ1-3; v_call: TRBV12-5; cdr3_nt: TGTGCTAGTGGTTTAGACAATGTGAGAAACACCATATATTTT; cdr3_aa: CASGLDNVRNTIYF
d_call: .; clone_size: .; j_call: TRBJ2-7; v_call: TRBV6-6; cdr3_nt: TGTGCCAGCAGTTATGAGGACGAGCAGTACTTC; cdr3_aa: CASSYEDEQYF
d_call: .; clone_size: .; j_call: TRBJ1-5; v_call: TRBV6-6; cdr3_nt: TGTGCCAGCAGTTACTCTGGCCTTAACAATCAGCCCCAGCATTTT; cdr3_aa: CASSYSGLNNQPQHF
d_call: .; clone_size: .; j_call: TRBJ2-4; v_call: TRBV4-3; cdr3_nt: TGCGCCAGCAGCCCGACCAGGAGTATCAGGGACATTCAGTACTTC; cdr3_aa: CASSPTRSIRDIQYF
d_call: TRBD2; clone_size: .; j_call: TRBJ2-1; v_call: TRBV9; cdr3_nt: TGTGCCAGCATGCGGGGGAACTCCTACAATGAGCAGTTCTTC; cdr3_aa: CASMRGNSYNEQFF